These T cell receptor beta chains were read from a single sample in a study of identifying expanded T cells in peripheral blood. The data were produced by immunoSEQ multiplex PCR, yet TCRdb's version contains in-frame clones alone and is incomplete. The table shows about 54,000 clones, with around nine tenths occurring only once. The sequenced sample was blood. All receptors derive from a person between 18 and 75 years old in good health. CDR3s include the opening cysteine and the closing phenylalanine or tryptophan. Size is stated for part of the rows, as once, few or many counts, or as a class when the clone is expanded.

>TRBV5-6|once|TRBJ1-4
CASSFQTPALGEKLFF
>TRBV6-5|NA|TRBJ2-5
CASSLNIQETQYF
>TRBV9|NA|TRBJ2-5
CASSVAPYGGEGETQYF
>TRBV7-8|NA|TRBJ1-5
CASSPTRWGAHQPQHF
>TRBV4-3|NA|TRBJ2-5
CASSRQTVPGETQYF
>TRBV28|NA|TRBJ1-4
CASNSVSLVTTNEKLFF
>TRBV14|once|TRBJ2-1
CASRAARGTSVYNEQFF
>TRBV5-1|NA|TRBJ2-1
CASSGDGTSTYNEQFF
>TRBV2|NA|TRBJ2-7
CASSGPGAYFYEQYF
>TRBV28|NA|TRBJ1-5
CASWGRSNQPQHF